The clone carrying this T cell receptor (beta chain) was counted at least ten times. Antigen specificity is unknown. With RNA at 10%, 30% or 50%, naive CD8 libraries came from roughly 20,000 to 1,000,000 sorted cells. Naive CD8 T cells, phenotype CD8+CD4-CCR7+CD45RA+, were sorted. The source of the sample is a study of molecular identifiers for immune sequencing clone quantification. Whole-study results and caveats: Effector cells kept over 99% of their molecules in clones above 20 RNA copies, while naive cells kept under 1% there.

Previously described methods and listed TCR primers were employed for the bulk TCR libraries. TCRdb reprocessed the PCR reads via MiXCR and lists one record per CDR3 protein. The sample lists approximately 590,000 distinct CDR3 sequences, roughly 25% occurring once. The CDR3 is 15 amino acids. With 5 bases clipped from V and 4 bases from J, the junction kept 6 bases outside the gene matches. CDR1 SEHNR and CDR2 FQNEAQ come from the germline V gene (reference sequence). This TCR was recovered from a human donor in good health. Some libraries in this study had Jurkat cell RNA spiked in. Sequencing was performed on naive CD8+ T cells from blood, with Jurkat cell RNA spiked in. This sample's subset: FACS-sorted CD8+CD4-CCR7+CD45RA+ naive T cells. The chain combines TRBV7-9 with TRBJ1-5; 9 bases line up with TRBD1. The CDR3: CASSSGTGFNQPQHF. CDR3 in DNA: TGTGCCAGCAGCAGCGGGACAGGGTTTAATCAGCCCCAGCATTTT. Full variable domain (outside the CDR3, taken from reference TRBV7-9 and TRBJ1-5): DTGVSQNPRHKITKRGQNVTFRCDPISEHNRLYWYRQTLGQGPEFLTYFQNEAQLEKSRLLSDRFSAERPKGSFSTLEIQRTEQGDSAMYLCASSSGTGFNQPQHFGDGTRLSIL.